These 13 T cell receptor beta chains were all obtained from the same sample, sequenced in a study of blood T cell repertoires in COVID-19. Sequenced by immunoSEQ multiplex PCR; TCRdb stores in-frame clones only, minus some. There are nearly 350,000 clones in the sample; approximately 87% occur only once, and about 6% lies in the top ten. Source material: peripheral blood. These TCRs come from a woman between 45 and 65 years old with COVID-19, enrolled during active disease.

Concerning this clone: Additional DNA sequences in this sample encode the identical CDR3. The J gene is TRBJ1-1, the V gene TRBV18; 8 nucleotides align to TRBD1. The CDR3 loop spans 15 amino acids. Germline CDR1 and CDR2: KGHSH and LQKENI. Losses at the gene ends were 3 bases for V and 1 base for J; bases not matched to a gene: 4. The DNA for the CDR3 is TGTGCCAGCTCACCCCTAGGACAGGGGAACACTGAAGCTTTCTTT. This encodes CASSPLGQGNTEAFF.

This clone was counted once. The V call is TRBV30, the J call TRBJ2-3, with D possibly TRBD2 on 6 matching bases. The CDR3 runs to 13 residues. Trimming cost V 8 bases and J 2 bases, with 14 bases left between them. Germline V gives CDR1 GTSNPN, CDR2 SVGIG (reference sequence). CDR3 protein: CAGTGDYTDTQYF. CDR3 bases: TGTGCCGGTACGGGGGATTACACAGATACGCAGTATTTT.

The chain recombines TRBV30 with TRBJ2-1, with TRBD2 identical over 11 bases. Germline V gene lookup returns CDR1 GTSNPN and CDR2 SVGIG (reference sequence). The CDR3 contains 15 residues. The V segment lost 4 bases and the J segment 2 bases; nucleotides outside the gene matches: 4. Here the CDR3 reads CAWNGLAGPYNEQFF. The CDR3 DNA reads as TGTGCCTGGAACGGACTAGCGGGTCCCTACAATGAGCAGTTCTTC.

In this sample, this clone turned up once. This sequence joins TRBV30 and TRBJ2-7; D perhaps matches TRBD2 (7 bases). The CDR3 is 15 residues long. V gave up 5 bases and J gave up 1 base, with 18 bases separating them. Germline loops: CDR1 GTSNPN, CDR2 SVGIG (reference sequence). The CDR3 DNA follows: TGTGCCTGGGAGGGGGGGGCTCCTCGATCCTACGAGCAGTACTTC. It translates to CAWEGGAPRSYEQYF. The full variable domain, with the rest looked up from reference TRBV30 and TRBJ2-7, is SQTIHQWPATLVQPVGSPLSLECTVEGTSNPNLYWYRQAAGRGLQLLFYSVGIGQISSEVPQNLSASRPQDRQFILSSKKLLLSDSGFYLCAWEGGAPRSYEQYFGPGTRLTVT.

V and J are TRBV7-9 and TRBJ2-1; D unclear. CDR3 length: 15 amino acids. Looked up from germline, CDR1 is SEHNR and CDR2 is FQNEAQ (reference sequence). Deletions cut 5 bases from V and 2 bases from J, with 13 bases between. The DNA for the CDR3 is TGTGCCAGCAGCATACTCGTAGCAGCCTACAATGAGCAGTTCTTC. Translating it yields CASSILVAAYNEQFF.

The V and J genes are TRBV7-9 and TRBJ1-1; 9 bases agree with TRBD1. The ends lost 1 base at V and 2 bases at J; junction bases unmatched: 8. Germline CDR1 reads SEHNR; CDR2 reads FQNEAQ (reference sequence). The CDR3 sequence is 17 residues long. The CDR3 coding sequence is TGTGCCAGCAGCTTAGGTGAGTCGGGACAGGGAAACACTGAAGCTTTCTTT. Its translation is CASSLGESGQGNTEAFF. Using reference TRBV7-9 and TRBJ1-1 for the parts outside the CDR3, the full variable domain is DTGVSQNPRHKITKRGQNVTFRCDPISEHNRLYWYRQTLGQGPEFLTYFQNEAQLEKSRLLSDRFSAERPKGSFSTLEIQRTEQGDSAMYLCASSLGESGQGNTEAFFGQGTRLTVV.

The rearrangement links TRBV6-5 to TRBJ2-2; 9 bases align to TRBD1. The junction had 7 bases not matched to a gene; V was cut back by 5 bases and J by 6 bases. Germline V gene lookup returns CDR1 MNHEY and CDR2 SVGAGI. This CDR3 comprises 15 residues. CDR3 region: CASSTPGQGAGELFF. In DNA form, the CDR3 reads TGTGCCAGCAGTACCCCGGGACAGGGAGCCGGGGAGCTGTTTTTT.

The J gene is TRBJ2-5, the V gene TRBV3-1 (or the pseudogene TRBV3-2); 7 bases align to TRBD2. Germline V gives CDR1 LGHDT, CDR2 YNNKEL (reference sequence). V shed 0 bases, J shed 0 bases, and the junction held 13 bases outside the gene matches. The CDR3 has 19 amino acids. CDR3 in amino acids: CASSQDRGSTSRYQETQYF. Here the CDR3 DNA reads TGTGCCAGCAGCCAAGATCGGGGTTCGACTAGCAGATACCAAGAGACCCAGTACTTC.

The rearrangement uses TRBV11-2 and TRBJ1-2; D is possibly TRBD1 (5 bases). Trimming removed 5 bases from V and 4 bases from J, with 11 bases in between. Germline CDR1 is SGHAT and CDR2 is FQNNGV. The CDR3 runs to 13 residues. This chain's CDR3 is CASSDDSLYGYTF. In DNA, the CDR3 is TGTGCCAGCAGCGATGACAGCCTCTATGGCTACACCTTC.

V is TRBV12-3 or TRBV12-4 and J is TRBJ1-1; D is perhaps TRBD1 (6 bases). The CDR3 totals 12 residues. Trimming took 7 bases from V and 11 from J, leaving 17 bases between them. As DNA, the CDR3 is TGTGCCAGCAAAACCAGCTACAGGGCTGCTTTCTTT. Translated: CASKTSYRAAFF.

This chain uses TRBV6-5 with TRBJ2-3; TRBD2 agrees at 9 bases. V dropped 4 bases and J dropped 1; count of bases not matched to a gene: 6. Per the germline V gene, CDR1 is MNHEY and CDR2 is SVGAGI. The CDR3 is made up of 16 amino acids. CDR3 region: CASSSSRTSGTDTQYF. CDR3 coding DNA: TGTGCCAGCAGTTCCTCGAGGACTAGCGGCACAGATACGCAGTATTTT.

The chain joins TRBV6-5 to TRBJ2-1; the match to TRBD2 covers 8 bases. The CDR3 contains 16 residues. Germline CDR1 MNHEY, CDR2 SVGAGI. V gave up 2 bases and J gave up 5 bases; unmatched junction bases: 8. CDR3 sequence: CASSYEISGKNNEQFF. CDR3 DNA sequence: TGTGCCAGCAGTTACGAAATTAGCGGGAAAAACAATGAGCAGTTCTTC.

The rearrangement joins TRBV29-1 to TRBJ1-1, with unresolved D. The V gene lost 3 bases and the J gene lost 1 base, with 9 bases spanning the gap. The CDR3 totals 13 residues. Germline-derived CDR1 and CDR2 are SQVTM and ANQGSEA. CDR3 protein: CSVDHLKNTEAFF. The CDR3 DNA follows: TGCAGCGTTGACCACCTAAAGAACACTGAAGCTTTCTTT.